Listed below are T cell receptor beta chains from one sample, sequenced in a study of blood T cell repertoires in COVID-19. Repertoires were generated with immunoSEQ multiplex PCR, while TCRdb's copy carries only in-frame clones and drops some. Of about 120,000 clones in the sample, roughly 88% were seen once. Source material: peripheral blood. These receptors all stem from a man in his forties with acute or convalescent COVID-19. The CDR3 runs from the conserved cysteine through the conserved F or W. The order of the fields is V gene, J gene, D gene, CDR3 DNA, CDR3 protein. The D gene is left open where the match is weak.

V: TRBV11-2; J: TRBJ2-5; D: TRBD2; DNA: TGTGCCAGCAGCCGAGGGACTAGCGGCCTAAACCAAGAGACCCAGTACTTC; CDR3: CASSRGTSGLNQETQYF
V: TRBV7-8; J: TRBJ2-5; D: TRBD1; DNA: TGTGCCAGCAGCTACTTGGACAGGTTCGAGACCCAGTACTTC; CDR3: CASSYLDRFETQYF
V: TRBV6-2/TRBV6-3; J: TRBJ2-5; D: -; DNA: TGTGCCAGCAGTCTAAGGCGGGCAACACAAGAGACCCAGTACTTC; CDR3: CASSLRRATQETQYF
V: TRBV19; J: TRBJ2-3; D: TRBD2; DNA: TGTGCCAGTAGTTCCAGCGGGAGTGCGAATACGCAGTATTTT; CDR3: CASSSSGSANTQYF
V: TRBV18; J: TRBJ1-2; D: -; DNA: TGTGCCAGCTCACCGGCCGCTAACTATGGCTACACCTTC; CDR3: CASSPAANYGYTF
V: TRBV10-3; J: TRBJ2-5; D: -; DNA: TGTGCCATCAGTGAGTCGAGAGCGGAGCAAGAGACCCAGTACTTC; CDR3: CAISESRAEQETQYF
V: TRBV5-4; J: TRBJ1-5; D: TRBD1; DNA: TGTGCCAGCAGCCTCCAGGGGGGCGGTCAGCCCCAGCATTTT; CDR3: CASSLQGGGQPQHF
V: TRBV19; J: TRBJ1-5; D: -; DNA: TGTGCCAGTAGTACTACCTCCTCATCGACCCAGCATTTT; CDR3: CASSTTSSSTQHF
V: TRBV6-5; J: TRBJ2-3; D: -; DNA: TGTGCCAGCAGGTCCACAGGGAGCACAGATACGCAGTATTTT; CDR3: CASRSTGSTDTQYF
V: TRBV13; J: TRBJ2-2; D: TRBD1; DNA: TGTGCCAGCAGTCAGCAGTTCGACAGGGGCCGTTCTGGGGAGCTGTTTTTT; CDR3: CASSQQFDRGRSGELFF